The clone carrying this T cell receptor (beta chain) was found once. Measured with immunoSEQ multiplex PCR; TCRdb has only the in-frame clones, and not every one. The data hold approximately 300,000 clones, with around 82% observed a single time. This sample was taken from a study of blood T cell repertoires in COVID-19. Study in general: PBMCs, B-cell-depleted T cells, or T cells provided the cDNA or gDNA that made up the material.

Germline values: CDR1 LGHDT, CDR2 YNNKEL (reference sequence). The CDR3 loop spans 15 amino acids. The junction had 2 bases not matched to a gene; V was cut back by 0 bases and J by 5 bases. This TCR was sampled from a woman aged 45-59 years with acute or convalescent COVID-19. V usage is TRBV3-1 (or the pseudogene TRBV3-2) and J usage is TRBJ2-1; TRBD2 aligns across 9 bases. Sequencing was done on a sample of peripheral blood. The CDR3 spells CASSQDLAGHNEQFF. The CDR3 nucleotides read TGTGCCAGCAGCCAAGACCTAGCGGGACACAATGAGCAGTTCTTC.